A single sample is the source of the 28 T cell receptor beta chains below, sequenced in a study of cytomegalovirus exposure and HLA in healthy donors. Both 60 Vbeta primers and 13 Jbeta primers went into the PCR. The table came from immunoSEQ multiplex PCR; TCRdb's copy has only in-frame clones and leaves some out. The repertoire holds some 150,000 clones, with roughly 80% as singletons. The sequencing sample was made of PBMCs. The receptors stem from a man aged 30 to 39 in good health and CMV-seronegative.

V is TRBV5-5 and J is TRBJ2-7; D remains ambiguous. This CDR3 spans 16 amino acids. Trimming removed 2 bases from V and 1 base from J, with 16 bases in between. Germline V gene lookup returns CDR1 SGHKS and CDR2 YYEKEE (reference sequence). CDR3 in DNA: TGTGCCAGCAGCTTTCAGGCAGGCCTTCCATCCTACGAGCAGTACTTC. It translates to CASSFQAGLPSYEQYF.

This clone was found a few times. The gene calls are TRBV7-3 and TRBJ1-1; TRBD1 agrees at 7 bases. The V gene's germline CDR1 is SGHTA and CDR2 FQGTGA. CDR3 length equals 14 residues. The ends lost 5 bases at V and 4 bases at J; junction bases unmatched: 7. The CDR3 region is CASSPGTVSTEAFF. The CDR3 DNA sequence: TGTGCCAGCAGCCCGGGGACAGTGAGCACTGAAGCTTTCTTT.

This sequence joins TRBV30 and TRBJ1-3; D ambiguous. Trimming took off 3 bases at V and 0 bases at J, with 6 bases between the two ends. Germline V lookup: CDR1 GTSNPN, CDR2 SVGIG (reference sequence). This CDR3 is built from 13 residues. The CDR3: CAWSAISGNTIYF. Written as DNA, the CDR3 is TGTGCCTGGAGCGCGATCTCTGGAAACACCATATATTTT.

The chain is built from TRBV28 and TRBJ1-1; D might be TRBD1 (6 bases). The V gene's germline CDR1 is MDHEN and CDR2 SYDVKM. The length of the CDR3 is 14 residues. The V end was cut by 3 bases, the J end by 0 bases, with 8 bases between. CDR3 protein: CASSFEGVNTEAFF. Written as DNA, the CDR3 is TGTGCCAGCAGTTTTGAGGGGGTGAACACTGAAGCTTTCTTT.

The chain joins TRBV11-2 to TRBJ1-2; 10 bases are shared with TRBD1. The CDR3 spans 16 residues. With V trimmed by 3 bases and J by 0 bases, 4 bases remained unmatched. Germline CDR1 is SGHAT and CDR2 is FQNNGV. DNA for the CDR3: TGTGCCAGCAGCTTGGGACAGGGGACAGCTAACTATGGCTACACCTTC. Its translation is CASSLGQGTANYGYTF.

This chain links TRBV5-6 with TRBJ2-5; 14 bases are a match to TRBD2. Germline CDR1 is SGHDT and CDR2 is YYEEEE. This CDR3 comprises 16 residues. With V trimmed by 4 bases and J by 2 bases, 4 bases remained unmatched. DNA for the CDR3: TGTGCCAGCAGCCTGGGACTAGCGGGGGCACAAGAGACCCAGTACTTC. Protein: CASSLGLAGAQETQYF.

This sequence joins TRBV15 and TRBJ2-7; D might be TRBD1 (6 bases). The germline gives CDR1 LNHNV, CDR2 YYDKDF (reference sequence). V lost 2 bases and J lost 3, with 14 bases in between. The CDR3 loop spans 15 amino acids. CDR3 residues: CATSRRGSVNYEQYF. CDR3 in DNA: TGTGCCACCAGCAGAAGGGGGAGCGTCAACTACGAGCAGTACTTC.

V and J are TRBV29-1 and TRBJ2-7; tentative D call: TRBD1 (6 bases). CDR1 and CDR2 from the germline V gene are SQVTM and ANQGSEA. V shed 6 bases and J shed 3 bases, with 12 bases lying between them. This CDR3 is 12 amino acids long. This CDR3 reads CSVPGQDYEQYF. Here the CDR3 DNA reads TGCAGCGTCCCGGGACAAGACTACGAGCAGTACTTC.

V gene TRBV15 combines with J gene TRBJ1-4; weak D call: TRBD1 (6 bases). The V gene's germline CDR1 is LNHNV and CDR2 YYDKDF (reference sequence). This CDR3 has 15 residues. The ends were cut back, 5 bases at V and 8 bases at J, with 18 bases in the middle. The CDR3 loop is CATSFGQIKSEKLFF. CDR3 DNA: TGTGCCACCAGCTTTGGACAGATAAAGTCCGAAAAACTGTTTTTT.

This clone was seen only a few times. The J gene is TRBJ2-7, the V gene TRBV29-1; TRBD1 is a possible D gene (6 bases). V lost 4 bases to trimming and J lost 7 bases, with 14 bases between them. Germline lookup yields CDR1 SQVTM and CDR2 ANQGSEA. CDR3 size: 12 residues. Written as DNA, the CDR3 is TGCAGCGTTGCAGCAGGGGTTGGGGAGCAGTACTTC. Translating gives CSVAAGVGEQYF.

This clone was detected a few times. J is TRBJ1-1 and V is TRBV5-1; no reliable D call. The CDR3 runs to 15 residues. The germline gives CDR1 SGHRS, CDR2 YFSETQ. Between the trimmed V and J ends, which lost 1 base and 2 bases, there was a span of 12 bases. The CDR3 sequence is CASSLLAATNTEAFF. The CDR3 coding sequence is TGCGCCAGCAGCTTGTTAGCCGCCACTAACACTGAAGCTTTCTTT.

On this clone: At one boundary the junction diverges from the germline segment, which might be a read error. The rearrangement links TRBV7-9 to TRBJ1-1; D is possibly TRBD1 (6 bases). The V gene's germline CDR1 is SEHNR and CDR2 FQNEAQ (reference sequence). This CDR3 contains 14 residues. The CDR3 region is CSSSRGSRATEAFF. The DNA for the CDR3 is TGTTCCAGCAGTAGGGGGTCACGGGCCACTGAAGCTTTCTTT. Full variable domain (outside the CDR3, taken from reference TRBV7-9 and TRBJ1-1): DTGVSQNPRHKITKRGQNVTFRCDPISEHNRLYWYRQTLGQGPEFLTYFQNEAQLEKSRLLSDRFSAERPKGSFSTLEIQRTEQGDSAMYLCSSSRGSRATEAFFGQGTRLTVV.

A single count supports this clone. The rearrangement uses TRBV12-5 and TRBJ2-1; TRBD1 matches at 9 bases. This CDR3 has 16 residues. Losses at the gene ends were 2 bases for V and 5 bases for J; bases not matched to a gene: 7. Germline V CDR1 and CDR2: LGHNT, FRNRAP. The DNA of the CDR3 is TGTGCTAGTGGTTTGACGGGACAGGGACCCCACAATGAGCAGTTCTTC. Translation: CASGLTGQGPHNEQFF.

This CDR3 is CASSTTGGNNEQFF. The DNA of the CDR3 is TGTGCCAGCAGCACGACAGGAGGTAACAATGAGCAGTTCTTC. The rearrangement links TRBV5-6 to TRBJ2-1; tentatively, D is TRBD1 (6 bases). V was clipped by 4 bases and J by 5 bases, with 13 bases between them. The CDR3 consists of 14 residues. Germline CDR1 is SGHDT and CDR2 is YYEEEE.

This clone was counted between two and nine times. This chain connects TRBV19 to TRBJ1-2; 9 bases agree with TRBD1. CDR1 and CDR2 from the germline V gene are LNHDA and SQIVND (reference sequence). V shed 6 bases, J shed 2 bases, and the junction held 7 bases outside the gene matches. There are 15 residues in the CDR3. The CDR3 nucleotides are TGTGCCAGTAGAGGACAGGGGCACGAAAACTATGGCTACACCTTC. Amino acids: CASRGQGHENYGYTF.

The V call is TRBV19, the J call TRBJ1-3; 7 bases are shared with TRBD1. There are 15 residues in the CDR3. V was pared by 8 bases and J by 2 bases, with 9 bases of the junction left unmatched. CDR1 LNHDA and CDR2 SQIVND come from the germline V gene (reference sequence). The CDR3 coding sequence is TGTGCCAGTTCGACAGACAGGGTTACTGGAAACACCATATATTTT. Its translation is CASSTDRVTGNTIYF.

The chain uses TRBV4-3 and TRBJ2-7; 7 bases are shared with TRBD2. The CDR3 spans 15 residues. J was trimmed by 3 bases and V by 0 bases; bases with no gene match: 5. Looked up from germline, CDR1 is LGHNA and CDR2 is YSLEER. CDR3 in amino acids: CASSQELGGIYEQYF. The CDR3 region has the DNA TGCGCCAGCAGCCAAGAATTGGGGGGGATCTACGAGCAGTACTTC.

The chain couples TRBV4-1 to TRBJ1-2, with 7 bases identical to TRBD1. The CDR3 is 19 residues long. V shed 3 bases and J 0 bases; nucleotides not matched to a gene: 16. Per the germline V gene, CDR1 is MGHRA and CDR2 is YSYEKL. CDR3 residues: CASSQWTRAGGRANYGYTF. The CDR3 nucleotides read TGCGCCAGCAGCCAGTGGACGCGCGCAGGGGGGAGAGCTAACTATGGCTACACCTTC.

The chain combines TRBV5-6 with TRBJ2-1; D is uncertain. This CDR3 is built from 15 residues. Trimming pared 4 bases from V and 3 bases from J, leaving 14 bases between. Germline values: CDR1 SGHDT, CDR2 YYEEEE. CDR3 sequence reads: CASSNLGSLYNEQFF. For the CDR3, the DNA is TGTGCCAGCAGCAACCTCGGGTCCCTCTACAATGAGCAGTTCTTC.

A single count supports this clone. V and J are TRBV13 and TRBJ1-2; possibly TRBD1 for D (6 bases). The ends were cut back, 5 bases at V and 0 bases at J, with 10 bases in the middle. Germline V lookup: CDR1 PRHDT, CDR2 FYEKMQ (reference sequence). The CDR3 runs 14 residues. This CDR3 is CASSKDRTNYGYTF. Written as DNA, the CDR3 is TGTGCCAGCAGCAAAGACAGGACTAACTATGGCTACACCTTC. The entire variable domain, with the rest obtained from reference TRBV13 and TRBJ1-2, is as follows: AAGVIQSPRHLIKEKRETATLKCYPIPRHDTVYWYQQGPGQDPQFLISFYEKMQSDKGSIPDRFSAQQFSDYHSELNMSSLELGDSALYFCASSKDRTNYGYTFGSGTRLTVV.

The V call is TRBV28, the J call TRBJ2-5; TRBD1 matches 9 bases. V was clipped by 6 bases and J by 6 bases; unmatched bases: 5. The CDR3 length is 13 residues. Germline V gene data show CDR1 as MDHEN and CDR2 as SYDVKM. CDR3 DNA sequence: TGTGCCAGCAGGGACAGGGGAGGAAAGACCCAGTACTTC. Protein product: CASRDRGGKTQYF. The full variable domain, with the rest looked up from reference TRBV28 and TRBJ2-5, is DVKVTQSSRYLVKRTGEKVFLECVQDMDHENMFWYRQDPGLGLRLIYFSYDVKMKEKGDIPEGYSVSREKKERFSLILESASTNQTSMYLCASRDRGGKTQYFGPGTRLLVL.

The CDR3 region has the DNA TGTGCCAGCAGCGTAGGGGCTAGCGGAGTCCCACACACAGATACGCAGTATTTT. Translation: CASSVGASGVPHTDTQYF. The chain links TRBV9 to TRBJ2-3, with TRBD2 identical over 7 bases. The CDR3 covers 18 residues. Losses at the gene ends were 0 bases for V and 2 bases for J; bases not matched to a gene: 12. Germline V gene data show CDR1 as SGDLS and CDR2 as YYNGEE.

The sample holds a few counts of this clone. This chain joins TRBV5-1 and TRBJ1-6, with D maybe TRBD1 (6 bases). From germline, CDR1 is SGHRS and CDR2 YFSETQ. Trimming left V 4 bases short and J 2 bases short, with 7 bases between. This CDR3 is 14 amino acids long. The CDR3 nucleotides are TGCGCCAGCAGCCAGGGGACCTATAATTCACCCCTCCACTTT. This codes for CASSQGTYNSPLHF.

This sequence joins TRBV5-6 and TRBJ1-1, with TRBD1 as a possible D gene (6 bases). Trimming shortened V by 2 bases and J by 3 bases, and 14 bases separated the two germline ends. This CDR3 has 15 residues. Germline V CDR1 and CDR2: SGHDT, YYEEEE. The CDR3 sequence: CASSLLQGGDTEAFF. CDR3 DNA: TGTGCCAGCAGCTTATTACAGGGCGGAGACACTGAAGCTTTCTTT.

V gene TRBV5-4 combines with J gene TRBJ2-7; 7 positions agree with TRBD2. Trimming cost V 4 bases and J 3 bases; bases outside gene matches: 7. This CDR3 comprises 14 residues. Germline loops: CDR1 SGHNT, CDR2 YYREEE (reference sequence). The chain's CDR3 is CASSDGAGNYEQYF. The CDR3 DNA reads as TGTGCCAGCAGCGACGGAGCGGGGAACTACGAGCAGTACTTC.

The chain is built from TRBV7-7 and TRBJ2-7, with D possibly being TRBD1 (5 bases). CDR1 and CDR2 (germline): SSHAT, FNYEAQ (reference sequence). This CDR3 has 15 amino acids. V lost 2 bases to trimming and J lost 5 bases, with 16 bases between them. CDR3 bases: TGTGCCAGCAGCTTAAAGGCAGGGTTGCCCGACGAGCAGTACTTC. Protein product: CASSLKAGLPDEQYF.

The genes are TRBV30 and TRBJ2-7; D ambiguous. Trimming took 0 bases from V and 3 from J, leaving 6 bases between them. Germline V gene sequence: CDR1 GTSNPN, CDR2 SVGIG (reference sequence). The CDR3 extends over 12 amino acids. CDR3 DNA sequence: TGTGCCTGGAGTGTACGCAGCTACGAGCAGTACTTC. Encoded protein: CAWSVRSYEQYF.

The CDR3: CASRQGRNTEAFF. The CDR3 coding sequence is TGCGCCAGCAGACAGGGACGGAACACTGAAGCTTTCTTT. This chain joins TRBV5-1 and TRBJ1-1; D might be TRBD1 (6 bases). The germline CDR1 and CDR2 sequences are SGHRS and YFSETQ. This CDR3 has 13 residues. The germline V and J ends were trimmed by 5 bases and 1 base, with 9 bases remaining between them.